Presented here are 8 T cell receptor beta chains from one specimen sequenced in a study of molecular identifiers for immune sequencing clone quantification. TCRdb redid the calling of the PCR reads with MiXCR, one entry per CDR3 protein. The sample yields just over 40,000 distinct CDR3 sequences, approximately 22% seen once. The source material was naive CD8+ T cells from blood, with Jurkat cell RNA spiked in. As to subset: FACS-sorted CD8+CD4-CCR7+CD45RA+ naive T cells. The receptors shown here come from a human donor in good health. Some libraries in this study had Jurkat cell RNA spiked in.

This clonotype was recorded a few times. V and J are TRBV7-2 and TRBJ2-5; TRBD2 aligns across 10 bases. CDR1 is SGHTA, CDR2 FQGNSA, per germline. This CDR3 is 15 amino acids long. Germline trimming cut 1 base from V and 9 bases from J; bases unmatched to any gene: 8. CDR3 in amino acids: CASSLEAGGWEPQYF. The CDR3 DNA reads TGTGCCAGCAGCTTAGAAGCGGGGGGGTGGGAGCCCCAGTACTTC.

This clonotype was detected once. A much larger clone lies a single base off, so this may be a read error. The rearrangement links TRBV6-1 to TRBJ2-1, with TRBD1 matching over 8 bases. V gave up 3 bases and J gave up 5 bases; unmatched junction bases: 3. CDR1 and CDR2 from the germline V gene are MNHNS and SASEGT. The CDR3 length is 14 residues. CDR3 in amino acids: CASSDWDRHNEQFF. The DNA for the CDR3 is TGTGCCAGCAGTGACTGGGACAGGCACAATGAGCAGTTCTTC.

Notes on this clonotype: Possible read error: a much larger clone is one base away. The chain combines TRBV29-1 with TRBJ2-7; 8 bases agree with TRBD2. The CDR3 covers 14 residues. Germline V lookup: CDR1 SQVTM, CDR2 ANQGSEA. For the CDR3, the DNA is TGCCGCGTTGAAGATCGGGGGGGGGTTTACGAGCAGTACTTC. Protein sequence: CRVEDRGGVYEQYF.

The sample holds many counts of this clonotype. The rearrangement links TRBV25-1 to TRBJ2-3; 9 bases are shared with TRBD2. Per germline, CDR1 MGHDK and CDR2 SYGVNS. The J segment lost 2 bases and the V segment lost 3 bases, leaving 6 bases of the junction unmatched. The CDR3 sequence is 16 residues long. The DNA of the CDR3 is TGTGCCAGCAGTGATTTCCTAGCGGGAACCACAGATACGCAGTATTTT. Translating gives CASSDFLAGTTDTQYF.

This clonotype has ten or more counts. V and J are TRBV6-1 and TRBJ2-7; 10 positions agree with TRBD2. CDR1 and CDR2 (germline): MNHNS, SASEGT. Trimming removed 2 bases from V and 4 bases from J; junction bases left unmatched: 11. The CDR3 is made up of 17 amino acids. CDR3 bases: TGTGCCAGCAGTGAACCAGTAAGCAGCGGGGGGGTTTACGAGCAGTACTTC. Translation gives CASSEPVSSGGVYEQYF.

This clonotype was detected ten times or more. The chain joins TRBV28 to TRBJ2-5, with 9 bases fitting TRBD1. Trimming took 8 bases from V and 5 from J; bases not matched to a gene: 12. Germline assignment: CDR1 MDHEN and CDR2 SYDVKM. This CDR3 has 15 amino acids. The CDR3 here is CASHTRDRVLETQYF. DNA for the CDR3: TGTGCCAGCCACACCCGGGACAGGGTCCTGGAGACCCAGTACTTC.

This clonotype was recorded many times. The chain joins TRBV5-4 to TRBJ2-7; 8 bases fit TRBD1. Looked up from germline, CDR1 is SGHNT and CDR2 is YYREEE (reference sequence). The junction had 6 bases not matched to a gene; V was cut back by 4 bases and J by 0 bases. The CDR3 spans 15 residues. CDR3 nucleotide sequence: TGTGCCAGCAGCCCGGAGGGACAGGCCTCCTACGAGCAGTACTTC. It codes for CASSPEGQASYEQYF.

As concerns this clonotype: The junction departs from germline at one end; a sequencing error may be responsible. The chain joins TRBV12-5 to TRBJ2-4; D tentatively fits TRBD1 or TRBD2 (7 bases each). Per the germline V gene, CDR1 is LGHNT and CDR2 is FRNRAP. The CDR3 runs 20 residues. CDR3 protein: CARGLVQGIRGGAAKNIQYF. The CDR3 DNA follows: TGTGCTCGTGGTTTGGTACAGGGGATAAGGGGGGGGGCCGCCAAAAACATTCAGTACTTC.